Below are 10 T cell receptor beta chains sequenced from a single sample in a study of shared clonotypes between healthy human individuals. CD8 cells regarded as naive lacked CD45RO, were positively chosen for CCR7, and omitted terminally differentiated effector memory CD45RA+ cells. Only in-frame clones appear in the TCRdb table, and some are missing; sequencing was by immunoSEQ multiplex PCR. The sample records about 1,800,000 clones, over 85% being singletons. Sequenced: naive CD8+ T cells sorted from blood. These receptors all come from a man younger than 35 in good health.

This clone occurred once. The rearrangement links TRBV6-6 to TRBJ2-2; D is unresolved. V was cut by 7 bases and J by 5 bases, with 17 bases left in between. CDR3 length: 15 residues. In germline, CDR1 is MNHNY, CDR2 SVGAGI (reference sequence). CDR3 DNA sequence: TGTGCCAGCACCTTAGTGGGCGATTTAACCGGGGAGCTGTTTTTT. It codes for CASTLVGDLTGELFF.

The rearrangement uses TRBV9 and TRBJ2-7, with 11 positions matching TRBD1. With V trimmed by 3 bases and J by 6 bases, 8 bases remained unmatched. Looked up from germline, CDR1 is SGDLS and CDR2 is YYNGEE. The CDR3 spans 15 residues. The CDR3: CASSAPGQGAVEQYF. The DNA for the CDR3 is TGTGCCAGCAGCGCTCCAGGACAGGGGGCCGTCGAGCAGTACTTC.

This clone was detected only a few times. This same CDR3 is encoded by further DNA sequences in the sample. The chain joins TRBV9 to TRBJ2-7, with 11 positions matching TRBD1. The length of the CDR3 is 15 residues. Unmatched junction bases numbered 2, after V lost 0 bases and J lost 3 bases. Germline-derived CDR1 and CDR2 are SGDLS and YYNGEE. The CDR3 region is CASSVAGTGGYEQYF. The CDR3 nucleotides read TGTGCCAGCAGCGTAGCGGGGACAGGGGGCTACGAGCAGTACTTC. Looking up the rest from reference TRBV9 and TRBJ2-7 gives the full variable domain: DSGVTQTPKHLITATGQRVTLRCSPRSGDLSVYWYQQSLDQGLQFLIQYYNGEERAKGNILERFSAQQFPDLHSELNLSSLELGDSALYFCASSVAGTGGYEQYFGPGTRLTVT.

This clone has only one observation. This chain links TRBV12-5 with TRBJ2-1, with 7 nucleotides matching TRBD1. Germline V gives CDR1 LGHNT, CDR2 FRNRAP. The CDR3 extends over 14 amino acids. V shed 2 bases and J 10 bases; nucleotides not matched to a gene: 8. The CDR3 DNA reads as TGTGCTAGTGGTTTGTACCAGACAGGGTTCGAGCAGTTCTTC. Its protein is CASGLYQTGFEQFF.

The rearrangement uses TRBV5-1 and TRBJ1-4; weak D call: TRBD1 (5 bases). Germline V lookup: CDR1 SGHRS, CDR2 YFSETQ. The CDR3 totals 15 residues. V dropped 6 bases and J dropped 5 bases, with 17 bases sitting between them. In DNA, the CDR3 is TGCGCCAGCAATACCCAGGGAATGTTGAATGAAAAACTGTTTTTT. Translation: CASNTQGMLNEKLFF.

The chain joins TRBV6-6 to TRBJ2-3; D might be TRBD2 (6 bases). The CDR3 runs to 16 residues. The germline V gene encodes CDR1 MNHNY and CDR2 SVGAGI (reference sequence). Trimming left V 2 bases short and J 4 bases short, with 16 bases between. The CDR3 is CASSYNLGGWSDTQYF. CDR3 DNA sequence: TGTGCCAGCAGTTACAATCTGGGGGGATGGTCAGATACGCAGTATTTT.

The chain carries TRBV14 and TRBJ2-3; 7 nucleotides align to TRBD2. With V trimmed by 4 bases and J by 4 bases, 5 bases remained unmatched. The CDR3 contains 14 residues. Germline CDR1 is SGHDN and CDR2 is FVKESK. The CDR3 reads CASSPGGGPDTQYF. CDR3 coding DNA: TGTGCCAGCAGCCCCGGGGGAGGGCCAGATACGCAGTATTTT.

CDR3 sequence: CASTHGRDYYEQYF. The CDR3 DNA reads TGTGCCAGCACGCACGGGCGGGATTACTACGAGCAGTACTTC. The V call is TRBV6-6, the J call TRBJ2-7, with D maybe TRBD2 (6 bases). This CDR3 region has 14 residues. Deletions cut 7 bases from V and 3 bases from J, with 16 bases between. Per germline, CDR1 MNHNY and CDR2 SVGAGI (reference sequence).

Concerning this clone itself: The same CDR3 is also encoded by other DNA sequences in this sample. The rearrangement uses TRBV27 and TRBJ2-7; D is undetermined. Germline V gene data show CDR1 as MNHEY and CDR2 as SMNVEV (reference sequence). The CDR3 is 13 amino acids. Trimming cost V 0 bases and J 2 bases, with 5 bases left between them. CDR3 amino acids: CASSLSEAYEQYF. The CDR3 region has the DNA TGTGCCAGCAGTTTATCTGAAGCCTACGAGCAGTACTTC.

The rearrangement links TRBV10-1 to TRBJ2-7; D perhaps matches TRBD2 (6 bases). This CDR3 is 13 amino acids long. V dropped 9 bases and J dropped 0 bases, with 12 bases sitting between them. Germline V gene sequence: CDR1 WNHNN, CDR2 SYGVQD (reference sequence). The CDR3 protein is CARLAGGSYEQYF. DNA of the CDR3: TGCGCCAGACTCGCCGGGGGCTCCTACGAGCAGTACTTC.